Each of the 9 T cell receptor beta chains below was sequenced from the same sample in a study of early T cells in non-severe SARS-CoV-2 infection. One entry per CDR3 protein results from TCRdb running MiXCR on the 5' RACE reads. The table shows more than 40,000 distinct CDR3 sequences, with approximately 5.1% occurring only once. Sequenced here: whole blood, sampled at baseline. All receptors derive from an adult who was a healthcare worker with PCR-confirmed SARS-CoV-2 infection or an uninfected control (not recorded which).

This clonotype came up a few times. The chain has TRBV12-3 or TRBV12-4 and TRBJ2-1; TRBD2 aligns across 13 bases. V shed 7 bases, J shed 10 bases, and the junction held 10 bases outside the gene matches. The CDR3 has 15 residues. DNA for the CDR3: TGTGCCAGCATCCAACGACTAGCGGGGGGCCCAGAGCAGTTCTTC. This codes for CASIQRLAGGPEQFF.

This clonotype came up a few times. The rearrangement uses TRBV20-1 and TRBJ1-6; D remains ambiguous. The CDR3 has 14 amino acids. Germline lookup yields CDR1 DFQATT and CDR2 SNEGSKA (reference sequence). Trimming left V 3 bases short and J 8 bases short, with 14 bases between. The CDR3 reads CSASPTTADSPLHF. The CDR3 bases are TGCAGTGCTAGTCCGACTACTGCCGATTCACCCCTCCACTTT.

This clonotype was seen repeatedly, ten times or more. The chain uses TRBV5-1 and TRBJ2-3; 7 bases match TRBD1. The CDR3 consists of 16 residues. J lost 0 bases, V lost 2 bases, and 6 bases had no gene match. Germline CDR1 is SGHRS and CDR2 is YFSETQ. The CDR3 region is CASSLPTGPSTDTQYF. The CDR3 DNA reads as TGCGCCAGCAGCTTACCGACAGGGCCTAGCACAGATACGCAGTATTTT.

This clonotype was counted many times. The CDR3 DNA sequence: TGTGCCAGCAGTCCAAAAAGGTTGGGGAGCAAGAACTATGGCTACACCTTC. Amino acid sequence: CASSPKRLGSKNYGYTF. V is TRBV28 and J is TRBJ1-2; no clear D. Germline V CDR1 and CDR2: MDHEN, SYDVKM. This CDR3 is 17 amino acids long. The V end was cut by 5 bases, the J end by 2 bases, with 21 bases between.

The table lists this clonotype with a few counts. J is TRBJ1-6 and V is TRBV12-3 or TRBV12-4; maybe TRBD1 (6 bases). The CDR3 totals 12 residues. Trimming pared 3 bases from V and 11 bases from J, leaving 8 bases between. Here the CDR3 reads CASSLGAPPLHF. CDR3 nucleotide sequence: TGTGCCAGCAGTTTGGGGGCCCCACCCCTCCACTTT.

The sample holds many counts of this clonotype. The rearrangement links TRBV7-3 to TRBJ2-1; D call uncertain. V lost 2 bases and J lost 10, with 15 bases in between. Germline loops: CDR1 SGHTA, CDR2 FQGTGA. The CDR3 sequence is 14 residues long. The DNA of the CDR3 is TGTGCCAGCAGCTTAGAGTCCGGCCGCAGCGAGCAGTTCTTC. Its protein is CASSLESGRSEQFF.

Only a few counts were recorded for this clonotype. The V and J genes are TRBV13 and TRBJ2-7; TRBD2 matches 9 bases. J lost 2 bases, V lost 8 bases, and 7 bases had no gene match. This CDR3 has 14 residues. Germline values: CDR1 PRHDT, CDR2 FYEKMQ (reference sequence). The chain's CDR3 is CASGEREDAYEQYF. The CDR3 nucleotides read TGTGCCAGCGGCGAGCGGGAGGACGCCTACGAGCAGTACTTC. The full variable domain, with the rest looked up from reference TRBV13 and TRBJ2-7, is AAGVIQSPRHLIKEKRETATLKCYPIPRHDTVYWYQQGPGQDPQFLISFYEKMQSDKGSIPDRFSAQQFSDYHSELNMSSLELGDSALYFCASGEREDAYEQYFGPGTRLTVT.

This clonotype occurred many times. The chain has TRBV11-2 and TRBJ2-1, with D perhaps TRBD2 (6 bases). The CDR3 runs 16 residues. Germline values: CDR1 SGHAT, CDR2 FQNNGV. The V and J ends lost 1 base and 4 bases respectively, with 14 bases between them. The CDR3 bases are TGTGCCAGCAGCTTAGTGGCTAGCGCGATATACAATGAGCAGTTCTTC. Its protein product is CASSLVASAIYNEQFF.

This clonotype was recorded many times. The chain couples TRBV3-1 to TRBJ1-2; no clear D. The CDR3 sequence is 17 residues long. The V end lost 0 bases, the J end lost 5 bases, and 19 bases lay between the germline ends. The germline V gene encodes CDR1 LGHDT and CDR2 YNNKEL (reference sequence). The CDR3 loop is CASSQDSPGKRVYGYTF. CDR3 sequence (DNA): TGTGCCAGCAGCCAAGATTCGCCCGGGAAGAGGGTATATGGCTACACCTTC.